This TCR beta chain was sequenced for a study of T-cell reconstitution after alpha-beta-depleted transplantation in children. This clonotype was seen many times. The CDR3 contains 13 residues. Deletions cut 3 bases from V and 8 bases from J, with 13 bases between. This sample's TCRbeta library carried unique molecular identifier barcodes. TCRdb itself ran the PCR reads through MiXCR, one entry per CDR3 protein. The table has approximately 400,000 distinct CDR3 sequences, approximately 11% seen once. The material sequenced was PBMCs from the stem cell graft donor, taken from the stem cell graft. The chain joins TRBV12-3 or TRBV12-4 to TRBJ1-2, with D uncertain. The sequence was collected from a human donor who donated a stem cell graft to a child with acute myeloid leukemia. The DNA for the CDR3 is TGTGCCAGCAGTTTGTGGGCCGGCGAAGGCTACACCTTC. It encodes CASSLWAGEGYTF.